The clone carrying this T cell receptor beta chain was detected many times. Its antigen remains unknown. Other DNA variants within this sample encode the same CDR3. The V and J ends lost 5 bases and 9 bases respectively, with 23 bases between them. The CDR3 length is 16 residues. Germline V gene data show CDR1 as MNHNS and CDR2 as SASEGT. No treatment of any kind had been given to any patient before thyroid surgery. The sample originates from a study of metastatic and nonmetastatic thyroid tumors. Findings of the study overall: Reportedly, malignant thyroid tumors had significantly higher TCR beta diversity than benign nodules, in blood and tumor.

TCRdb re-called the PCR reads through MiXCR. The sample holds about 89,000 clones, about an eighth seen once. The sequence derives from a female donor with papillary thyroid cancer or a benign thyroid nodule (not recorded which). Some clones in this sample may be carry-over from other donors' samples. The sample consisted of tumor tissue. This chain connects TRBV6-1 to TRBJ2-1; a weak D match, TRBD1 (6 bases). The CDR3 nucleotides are TGTGCCAGCAGTCGGACAGCGTTAGGGGCCACGGGTGAGCAGTTCTTC. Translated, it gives CASSRTALGATGEQFF.